In this sample, the clone carrying this T cell receptor beta chain turned up once. The data were obtained in a study of patients and donors after allogeneic stem cell transplantation. The V gene's germline CDR1 is MNHEY and CDR2 SVGEGT. The CDR3 is 12 amino acids. V gave up 6 bases and J gave up 3 bases, with 9 bases separating them. TCRdb re-derived calls from the RT-PCR reads in MiXCR, one entry per CDR3 protein. Among 150,000 to 250,000 distinct CDR3 sequences listed, around two fifths were seen once. The chain employs TRBV6-2 or TRBV6-3 and TRBJ2-7; no reliable D call. The sample taken for sequencing was blood, either unsorted or a sorted T cell fraction (not recorded which). The clonotype comes from a human donor who was either an allogeneic HSCT recipient or a stem cell or donor lymphocyte infusion donor (not recorded which). It is not recorded whose cells these are; they may come from a transplant donor. CDR3 nucleotides: TGTGCCAGCAGAGCCGAGGTCTACGAGCAGTACTTC. Translating gives CASRAEVYEQYF.